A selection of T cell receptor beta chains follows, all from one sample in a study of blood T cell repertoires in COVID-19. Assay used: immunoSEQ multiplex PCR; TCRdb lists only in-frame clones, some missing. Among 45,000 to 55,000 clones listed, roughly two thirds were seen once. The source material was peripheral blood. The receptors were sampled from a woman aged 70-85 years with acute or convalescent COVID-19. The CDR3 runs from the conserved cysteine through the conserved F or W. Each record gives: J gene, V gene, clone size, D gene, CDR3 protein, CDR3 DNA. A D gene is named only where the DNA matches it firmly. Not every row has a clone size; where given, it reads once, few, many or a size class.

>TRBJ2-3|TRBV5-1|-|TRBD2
CASRHGTSGGTFTDTQYF
TGCGCCAGCAGACACGGGACTAGCGGGGGGACGTTCACAGATACGCAGTATTTT
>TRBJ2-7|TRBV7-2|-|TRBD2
CASTPGLGFYSYEQYF
TGTGCCAGCACCCCTGGACTAGGATTTTACTCCTACGAGCAGTACTTC
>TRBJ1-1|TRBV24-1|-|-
CATSDFKGGEAFF
TGTGCCACCAGTGATTTTAAAGGAGGGGAAGCTTTCTTT
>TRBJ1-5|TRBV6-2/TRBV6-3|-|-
CASSYDGNQPQHF
TGTGCCAGCAGTTACGACGGGAATCAGCCCCAGCATTTT
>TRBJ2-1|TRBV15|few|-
CATSTPRYNEQFF
TGTGCCACCAGCACTCCCAGATACAATGAGCAGTTCTTC
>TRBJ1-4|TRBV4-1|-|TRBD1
CASSPRDRQNEKLFF
TGCGCCAGCAGCCCACGGGACAGGCAAAATGAAAAACTGTTTTTT
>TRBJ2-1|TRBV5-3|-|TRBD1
CARSLGFQGAGYNEQFF
TGTGCCAGAAGCTTGGGATTTCAGGGGGCGGGTTACAATGAGCAGTTCTTC
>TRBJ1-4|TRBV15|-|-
CATSRATANNEKLFF
TGTGCCACCAGCAGAGCGACAGCAAATAATGAAAAACTGTTTTTT
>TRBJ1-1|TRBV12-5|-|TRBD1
CASGVGQGSTEAFF
TGTGCTAGTGGTGTAGGACAGGGAAGCACTGAAGCTTTCTTT
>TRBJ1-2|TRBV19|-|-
CASTPTGPYGYTF
TGTGCCAGTACCCCAACAGGCCCATATGGCTACACCTTC
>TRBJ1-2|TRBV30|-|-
CAWSDTGYGYTF
TGTGCCTGGAGTGATACAGGGTATGGCTACACCTTC
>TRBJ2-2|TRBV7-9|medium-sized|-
CASSLNREANTGELFF
TGTGCCAGCAGCTTAAACAGGGAAGCGAACACCGGGGAGCTGTTTTTT
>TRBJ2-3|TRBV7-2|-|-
CASSLRERDTQYF
TGTGCCAGCAGCCTCAGGGAAAGGGATACGCAGTATTTT
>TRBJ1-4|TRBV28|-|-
CASVTGATNEKLFF
TGTGCCAGCGTGACGGGTGCAACTAATGAAAAACTGTTTTTT
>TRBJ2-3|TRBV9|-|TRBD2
CASSPRASGGTDTQYF
TGTGCCAGCAGCCCCCGGGCTAGCGGGGGTACAGATACGCAGTATTTT
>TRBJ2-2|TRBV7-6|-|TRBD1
CASMVGQANTGELFF
TGTGCCAGCATGGTGGGACAGGCGAACACCGGGGAGCTGTTTTTT
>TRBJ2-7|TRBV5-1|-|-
CASSWPRSYEQYF
TGCGCCAGCAGCTGGCCCCGCTCCTACGAGCAGTACTTC
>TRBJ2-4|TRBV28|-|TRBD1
CASSLLGGGQGSSLAKNIQYF
TGTGCCAGCAGTTTACTCGGAGGGGGACAGGGAAGTTCCCTAGCCAAAAACATTCAGTACTTC
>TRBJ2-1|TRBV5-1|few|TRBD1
CASSLDRGAGSEQFF
TGCGCCAGCAGCTTGGACAGGGGTGCTGGAAGTGAGCAGTTCTTC
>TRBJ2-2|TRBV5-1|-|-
CASAPGRTGELFF
TGCGCCAGCGCCCCAGGGAGGACCGGGGAGCTGTTTTTT
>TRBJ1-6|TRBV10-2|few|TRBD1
CASSEDRGSPLHF
TGCGCCAGCAGTGAGGACAGGGGGTCACCCCTCCACTTT
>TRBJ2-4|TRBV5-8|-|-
CASSPRSGRKNIQYF
TGTGCCAGCAGCCCCCGATCAGGGAGGAAAAACATTCAGTACTTC
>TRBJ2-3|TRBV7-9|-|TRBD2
CASRLGGGTDTQYF
TGTGCCAGCAGACTCGGGGGGGGCACAGATACGCAGTATTTT
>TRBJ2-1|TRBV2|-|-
CASRLEDSSYNEQFF
TGTGCCAGCAGGCTGGAGGACAGCTCCTACAATGAGCAGTTCTTC
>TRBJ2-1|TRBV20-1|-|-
CSAHSYNEQFF
TGCAGTGCCCATAGCTACAATGAGCAGTTCTTC
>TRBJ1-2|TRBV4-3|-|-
CASSQDSGGGNYGYTF
TGCGCCAGCAGCCAAGATAGCGGGGGAGGGAACTATGGCTACACCTTC
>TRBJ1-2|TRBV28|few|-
CASSFVDYGYTF
TGTGCCAGCAGTTTCGTAGATTATGGCTACACCTTC